This is a list of T cell receptor beta chains from one sample in a study of T-cell memory formation after mild COVID-19. MiXCR, run by TCRdb on the 5' RACE reads, gives a single entry per CDR3 protein. The table shows 250,000 to 350,000 distinct CDR3 sequences, with about 13% occurring only once. The material sequenced was PBMCs or a T cell subset sorted from them (not recorded which). These receptors all come from a young man who had mild COVID-19 (a few samples of this study predate the infection). Cell type and time point are not known. Each CDR3 is given with its conserved first and last residue. Fields, in order: clone size, V gene, D gene, J gene, CDR3 protein, CDR3 DNA. D genes are given only for firm matches. Some rows mark clone size as missing; the rest say once, few, many or name a class of expanded clone.

clone size: NA; V gene: TRBV5-1; D gene: NA; J gene: TRBJ2-1; CDR3 protein: CASSLRGGVDEQFF; CDR3 DNA: TGCGCCAGCAGCTTGAGGGGGGGCGTGGATGAGCAGTTCTTC
clone size: NA; V gene: TRBV10-3; D gene: NA; J gene: TRBJ2-7; CDR3 protein: CAISESSGAGTYEQYF; CDR3 DNA: TGTGCCATCAGTGAGTCCTCCGGGGCCGGAACCTACGAGCAGTACTTC
clone size: NA; V gene: TRBV7-3; D gene: NA; J gene: TRBJ2-5; CDR3 protein: CASSPGSAETQYF; CDR3 DNA: TGTGCCAGCAGCCCCGGATCAGCGGAGACCCAGTACTTC
clone size: many; V gene: TRBV4-1; D gene: TRBD1; J gene: TRBJ2-2; CDR3 protein: CASSQGDRVTGELFF; CDR3 DNA: TGCGCCAGCAGCCAAGGGGACAGGGTGACCGGGGAGCTGTTTTTT
clone size: NA; V gene: TRBV23-1; D gene: NA; J gene: TRBJ2-1; CDR3 protein: CASGDEQFF; CDR3 DNA: TGCGCCAGCGGGGATGAGCAGTTCTTC
clone size: few; V gene: TRBV7-8; D gene: NA; J gene: TRBJ2-2; CDR3 protein: CASAGRGAETGELFF; CDR3 DNA: TGTGCCAGCGCTGGCCGGGGGGCGGAAACCGGGGAGCTGTTTTTT
clone size: few; V gene: TRBV7-6; D gene: NA; J gene: TRBJ2-4; CDR3 protein: CASSSRGAKNIQYF; CDR3 DNA: TGTGCCAGCAGCTCCCGGGGGGCCAAAAACATTCAGTACTTC
clone size: NA; V gene: TRBV7-8; D gene: NA; J gene: TRBJ2-4; CDR3 protein: CASSLAPLSKNIQYF; CDR3 DNA: TGTGCCAGCAGCTTAGCCCCACTTTCCAAAAACATTCAGTACTTC
clone size: NA; V gene: TRBV20-1; D gene: TRBD2; J gene: TRBJ2-1; CDR3 protein: CSANPGTSSYNEQFF; CDR3 DNA: TGCAGTGCCAACCCCGGGACTAGCAGTTACAATGAGCAGTTCTTC
clone size: NA; V gene: TRBV7-9; D gene: NA; J gene: TRBJ1-1; CDR3 protein: CASTFRSEGNTEAFF; CDR3 DNA: TGTGCCAGCACCTTTAGATCCGAGGGGAACACTGAAGCTTTCTTT
clone size: NA; V gene: TRBV5-1; D gene: NA; J gene: TRBJ1-6; CDR3 protein: CASSTTGGNSPLHF; CDR3 DNA: TGCGCCAGCAGCACCACGGGAGGTAATTCACCCCTCCACTTT
clone size: few; V gene: TRBV11-2; D gene: NA; J gene: TRBJ2-1; CDR3 protein: CATQSSGGPYNEQFF; CDR3 DNA: TGTGCCACCCAATCAAGTGGGGGGCCCTACAATGAGCAGTTCTTC
clone size: NA; V gene: TRBV6-4; D gene: NA; J gene: TRBJ1-1; CDR3 protein: CASSVEGGTEAFF; CDR3 DNA: TGTGCCAGCAGTGTTGAGGGCGGCACTGAAGCTTTCTTT
clone size: few; V gene: TRBV3-1; D gene: TRBD2; J gene: TRBJ2-2; CDR3 protein: CASSQEASGGARTGELFF; CDR3 DNA: TGTGCCAGCAGCCAAGAGGCTAGCGGGGGGGCGAGAACCGGGGAGCTGTTTTTT
clone size: NA; V gene: TRBV5-1; D gene: NA; J gene: TRBJ1-2; CDR3 protein: CASSLVGDDYGYTF; CDR3 DNA: TGCGCCAGCAGCTTGGTCGGGGATGACTATGGCTACACCTTC
clone size: few; V gene: TRBV20-1; D gene: TRBD2; J gene: TRBJ2-3; CDR3 protein: CSARVQRGEADTQYF; CDR3 DNA: TGCAGTGCTAGAGTCCAGCGGGGGGAAGCAGATACGCAGTATTTT
clone size: NA; V gene: TRBV10-3; D gene: NA; J gene: TRBJ1-2; CDR3 protein: CAISEGAVGNYGYTF; CDR3 DNA: TGTGCCATCAGTGAAGGGGCGGTGGGTAACTATGGCTACACCTTC
clone size: few; V gene: TRBV20-1; D gene: NA; J gene: TRBJ1-2; CDR3 protein: CSAKTGTPYGYTF; CDR3 DNA: TGCAGTGCTAAAACCGGGACACCCTATGGCTACACCTTC
clone size: few; V gene: TRBV15; D gene: NA; J gene: TRBJ1-1; CDR3 protein: CATSRDLLRYEAFF; CDR3 DNA: TGTGCCACCAGCAGAGATCTCTTACGGTACGAAGCTTTCTTT
clone size: many; V gene: TRBV6-2/TRBV6-3; D gene: NA; J gene: TRBJ2-2; CDR3 protein: CASTRGAGELFF; CDR3 DNA: TGTGCCAGCACCAGGGGCGCCGGGGAGCTGTTTTTT
clone size: few; V gene: TRBV3-1; D gene: NA; J gene: TRBJ2-2; CDR3 protein: CASSHTPGAQGTGELFF; CDR3 DNA: TGTGCCAGCAGCCATACTCCAGGGGCGCAGGGCACCGGGGAGCTGTTTTTT
clone size: NA; V gene: TRBV5-1; D gene: NA; J gene: TRBJ2-7; CDR3 protein: CASRVEGGEQYF; CDR3 DNA: TGCGCCAGCAGGGTTGAGGGGGGCGAGCAGTACTTC
clone size: few; V gene: TRBV10-3; D gene: TRBD1; J gene: TRBJ2-5; CDR3 protein: CAIKQDREETQYF; CDR3 DNA: TGTGCCATCAAGCAGGACAGGGAAGAGACCCAGTACTTC
clone size: few; V gene: TRBV6-2/TRBV6-3; D gene: TRBD2; J gene: TRBJ2-5; CDR3 protein: CASSYAGLVGTQYF; CDR3 DNA: TGTGCCAGCAGTTATGCGGGACTAGTTGGGACCCAGTACTTC
clone size: NA; V gene: TRBV29-1; D gene: TRBD2; J gene: TRBJ2-1; CDR3 protein: CSVEAGGYNEQFF; CDR3 DNA: TGCAGCGTTGAAGCGGGGGGTTACAATGAGCAGTTCTTC
clone size: many; V gene: TRBV7-9; D gene: NA; J gene: TRBJ1-5; CDR3 protein: CASSFSDTNQPQHF; CDR3 DNA: TGTGCCAGCAGCTTTAGTGACACCAATCAGCCCCAGCATTTT
clone size: NA; V gene: TRBV28; D gene: NA; J gene: TRBJ1-4; CDR3 protein: CASSSSRVPEKLFF; CDR3 DNA: TGTGCCAGCAGTTCGAGTCGGGTACCTGAAAAACTGTTTTTT
clone size: few; V gene: TRBV5-1; D gene: TRBD1; J gene: TRBJ1-1; CDR3 protein: CASSWTGGANTEAFF; CDR3 DNA: TGCGCCAGCAGCTGGACAGGGGGGGCCAACACTGAAGCTTTCTTT
clone size: NA; V gene: TRBV6-2/TRBV6-3; D gene: TRBD1; J gene: TRBJ1-1; CDR3 protein: CASLSRGRTEAFF; CDR3 DNA: TGTGCCAGCTTAAGCAGGGGGCGAACTGAAGCTTTCTTT
clone size: few; V gene: TRBV6-5; D gene: TRBD1; J gene: TRBJ1-2; CDR3 protein: CATLQGAWGYTF; CDR3 DNA: TGTGCCACCCTACAGGGGGCTTGGGGCTACACCTTC
clone size: many; V gene: TRBV24-1; D gene: NA; J gene: TRBJ1-5; CDR3 protein: CATSHRLGNQPQHF; CDR3 DNA: TGTGCCACCAGTCATCGCCTGGGTAATCAGCCCCAGCATTTT
clone size: NA; V gene: TRBV7-9; D gene: NA; J gene: TRBJ2-7; CDR3 protein: CASSLPPHYEQYF; CDR3 DNA: TGTGCCAGCAGCTTGCCGCCCCACTACGAGCAGTACTTC
clone size: NA; V gene: TRBV9; D gene: NA; J gene: TRBJ2-1; CDR3 protein: CASSVVAGIYNEQFF; CDR3 DNA: TGTGCCAGCAGCGTAGTGGCGGGGATTTACAATGAGCAGTTCTTC
clone size: NA; V gene: TRBV14; D gene: NA; J gene: TRBJ1-2; CDR3 protein: CASSPRVSGYGYTF; CDR3 DNA: TGTGCCAGCAGCCCGAGGGTATCCGGCTATGGCTACACCTTC
clone size: few; V gene: TRBV12-3/TRBV12-4; D gene: NA; J gene: TRBJ1-1; CDR3 protein: CASSAAGIETEAFF; CDR3 DNA: TGTGCCAGCAGTGCCGCAGGGATTGAGACTGAAGCTTTCTTT
clone size: few; V gene: TRBV6-5; D gene: TRBD1; J gene: TRBJ1-6; CDR3 protein: CASSYYRGKGSPLHF; CDR3 DNA: TGTGCCAGCAGTTACTACAGGGGGAAGGGTTCACCCCTCCACTTT
clone size: NA; V gene: TRBV18; D gene: NA; J gene: TRBJ2-1; CDR3 protein: CASSTVSRDNEQFF; CDR3 DNA: TGTGCCAGCTCAACCGTCTCCCGGGACAATGAGCAGTTCTTC
clone size: many; V gene: TRBV7-8; D gene: NA; J gene: TRBJ1-6; CDR3 protein: CASSGTFNSPLHF; CDR3 DNA: TGTGCCAGCAGCGGAACCTTTAATTCACCCCTCCACTTT
clone size: many; V gene: TRBV7-9; D gene: TRBD1; J gene: TRBJ2-4; CDR3 protein: CASSPQGANIQYF; CDR3 DNA: TGTGCCAGCAGCCCACAGGGGGCGAACATTCAGTACTTC
clone size: NA; V gene: TRBV18; D gene: NA; J gene: TRBJ2-7; CDR3 protein: CASSPDRESASRQYF; CDR3 DNA: TGTGCCAGCTCCCCGGACAGAGAGAGCGCCTCCCGGCAGTACTTC
clone size: NA; V gene: TRBV3-1; D gene: TRBD2; J gene: TRBJ2-3; CDR3 protein: CASSHLAGGLGDTQYF; CDR3 DNA: TGTGCCAGCAGCCACCTAGCGGGGGGGCTGGGAGATACGCAGTATTTT
clone size: few; V gene: TRBV6-1; D gene: TRBD1; J gene: TRBJ1-5; CDR3 protein: CASSEYRGGQPQHF; CDR3 DNA: TGTGCCAGCAGTGAATACAGGGGCGGGCAGCCCCAGCATTTT
clone size: NA; V gene: TRBV28; D gene: NA; J gene: TRBJ2-7; CDR3 protein: CASSPLTGGGEQYF; CDR3 DNA: TGTGCCAGCAGTCCCCTGACAGGCGGAGGCGAGCAGTACTTC
clone size: NA; V gene: TRBV7-7; D gene: TRBD1; J gene: TRBJ2-1; CDR3 protein: CASSSGTGFYNEQFF; CDR3 DNA: TGTGCTAGCAGCTCAGGGACAGGATTTTACAATGAGCAGTTCTTC
clone size: many; V gene: TRBV10-3; D gene: NA; J gene: TRBJ2-7; CDR3 protein: CATRDGEPYEQYF; CDR3 DNA: TGTGCCACCAGGGACGGTGAGCCCTACGAGCAGTACTTC
clone size: NA; V gene: TRBV28; D gene: TRBD1; J gene: TRBJ1-2; CDR3 protein: CASRKRGGQLNYGYTF; CDR3 DNA: TGTGCCAGCAGGAAAAGAGGGGGCCAACTAAACTATGGCTACACCTTC
clone size: few; V gene: TRBV27; D gene: TRBD1; J gene: TRBJ1-2; CDR3 protein: CASRFRGLAYGYTF; CDR3 DNA: TGTGCCAGCAGATTCAGGGGGCTGGCGTATGGCTACACCTTC
clone size: NA; V gene: TRBV12-5; D gene: NA; J gene: TRBJ2-3; CDR3 protein: CASGLADTQYF; CDR3 DNA: TGTGCTAGTGGATTAGCAGATACGCAGTATTTT
clone size: NA; V gene: TRBV5-1; D gene: NA; J gene: TRBJ1-1; CDR3 protein: CASSLVGGLANTEAFF; CDR3 DNA: TGCGCCAGCAGCTTGGTTGGGGGGCTCGCGAACACTGAAGCTTTCTTT
clone size: few; V gene: TRBV6-2/TRBV6-3; D gene: TRBD2; J gene: TRBJ2-2; CDR3 protein: CATWTSGGRNTGELFF; CDR3 DNA: TGTGCCACCTGGACTAGCGGGGGGAGGAACACCGGGGAGCTGTTTTTT
clone size: few; V gene: TRBV9; D gene: NA; J gene: TRBJ2-5; CDR3 protein: CASSEENKGTQYF; CDR3 DNA: TGTGCCAGCAGCGAAGAAAATAAGGGGACCCAGTACTTC
clone size: NA; V gene: TRBV29-1; D gene: TRBD1; J gene: TRBJ1-3; CDR3 protein: CSVEGRQGAHTIYF; CDR3 DNA: TGCAGCGTTGAGGGTCGACAGGGTGCGCACACCATATATTTT
clone size: NA; V gene: TRBV6-2/TRBV6-3; D gene: NA; J gene: TRBJ2-3; CDR3 protein: CASSLGGSTASSQYF; CDR3 DNA: TGTGCCAGCAGTTTAGGTGGATCTACCGCGTCATCGCAGTATTTT
clone size: few; V gene: TRBV6-1; D gene: NA; J gene: TRBJ2-2; CDR3 protein: CASSERGGFSTGELFF; CDR3 DNA: TGTGCCAGCAGTGAACGGGGCGGCTTTTCGACCGGGGAGCTGTTTTTT
clone size: NA; V gene: TRBV7-2; D gene: TRBD1; J gene: TRBJ1-6; CDR3 protein: CASSRGTVYNSPLHF; CDR3 DNA: TGTGCCAGCAGCCGCGGGACAGTCTATAATTCACCCCTCCACTTT